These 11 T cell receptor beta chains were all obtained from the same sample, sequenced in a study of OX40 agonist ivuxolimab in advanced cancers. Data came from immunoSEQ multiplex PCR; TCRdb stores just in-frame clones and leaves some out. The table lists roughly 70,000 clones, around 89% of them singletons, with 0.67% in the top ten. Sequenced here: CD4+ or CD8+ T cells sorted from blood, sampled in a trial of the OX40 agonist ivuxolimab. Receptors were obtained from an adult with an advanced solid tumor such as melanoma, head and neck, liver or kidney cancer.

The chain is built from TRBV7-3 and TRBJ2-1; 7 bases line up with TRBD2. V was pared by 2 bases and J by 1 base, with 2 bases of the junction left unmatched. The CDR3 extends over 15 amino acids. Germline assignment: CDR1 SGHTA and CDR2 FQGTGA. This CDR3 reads CASSLGGDSYNEQFF. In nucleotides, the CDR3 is TGTGCCAGCAGCTTAGGGGGGGATTCCTACAATGAGCAGTTCTTC. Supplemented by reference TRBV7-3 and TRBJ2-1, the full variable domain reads GAGVSQTPSNKVTEKGKYVELRCDPISGHTALYWYRQSLGQGPEFLIYFQGTGAADDSGLPNDRFFAVRPEGSVSTLKIQRTERGDSAVYLCASSLGGDSYNEQFFGPGTRLTVL.

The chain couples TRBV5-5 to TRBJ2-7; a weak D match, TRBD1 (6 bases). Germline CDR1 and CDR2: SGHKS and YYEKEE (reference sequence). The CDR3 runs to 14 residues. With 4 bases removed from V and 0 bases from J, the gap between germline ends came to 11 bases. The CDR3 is CASSTGQSSYEQYF. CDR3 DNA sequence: TGTGCCAGCAGCACAGGACAGAGCTCCTACGAGCAGTACTTC.

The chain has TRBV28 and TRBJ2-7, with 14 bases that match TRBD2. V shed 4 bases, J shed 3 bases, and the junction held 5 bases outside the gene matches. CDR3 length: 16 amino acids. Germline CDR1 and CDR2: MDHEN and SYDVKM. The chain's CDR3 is CASSSRLAGGNYEQYF. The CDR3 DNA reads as TGTGCCAGCAGTTCAAGACTAGCGGGAGGGAACTACGAGCAGTACTTC.

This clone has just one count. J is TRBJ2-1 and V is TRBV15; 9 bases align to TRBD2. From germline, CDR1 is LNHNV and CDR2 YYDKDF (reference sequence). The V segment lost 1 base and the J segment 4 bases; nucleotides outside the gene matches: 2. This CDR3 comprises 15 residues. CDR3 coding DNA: TGTGCCACCAGCAGAGCTAGCGGGGCTTACAATGAGCAGTTCTTC. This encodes CATSRASGAYNEQFF.

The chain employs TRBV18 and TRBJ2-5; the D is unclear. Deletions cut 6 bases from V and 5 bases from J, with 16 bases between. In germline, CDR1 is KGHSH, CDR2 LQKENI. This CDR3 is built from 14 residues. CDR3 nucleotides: TGTGCCAGCTCCCTTGACCTAGTCTCGGAGACCCAGTACTTC. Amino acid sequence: CASSLDLVSETQYF.

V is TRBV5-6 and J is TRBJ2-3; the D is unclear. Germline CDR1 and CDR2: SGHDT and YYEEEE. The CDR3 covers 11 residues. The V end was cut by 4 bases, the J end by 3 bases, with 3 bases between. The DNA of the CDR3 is TGTGCCAGCAGCCATACAGATACGCAGTATTTT. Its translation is CASSHTDTQYF.

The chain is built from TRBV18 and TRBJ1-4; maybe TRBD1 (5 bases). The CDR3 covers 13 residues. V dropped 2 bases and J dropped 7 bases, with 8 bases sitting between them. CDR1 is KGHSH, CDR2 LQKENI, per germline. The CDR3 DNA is TGTGCCAGCTCACCAGGGGCGGGTGAAAAACTGTTTTTT. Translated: CASSPGAGEKLFF.

CDR3 DNA: TGTGCCAGCAGCCCCGTCTCTGGGGCCAACGTCCTGACTTTC. Protein: CASSPVSGANVLTF. The chain uses TRBV11-2 and TRBJ2-6, with no clear D. Germline V gene lookup returns CDR1 SGHAT and CDR2 FQNNGV. V was cut by 5 bases and J by 0 bases, with 5 bases left in between. The CDR3 covers 14 residues.

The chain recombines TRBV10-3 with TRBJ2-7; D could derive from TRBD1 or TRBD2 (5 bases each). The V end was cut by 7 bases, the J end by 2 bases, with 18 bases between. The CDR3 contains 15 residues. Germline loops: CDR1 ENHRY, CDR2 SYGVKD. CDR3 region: CAITPGRGATYEQYF. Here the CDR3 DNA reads TGTGCCATCACCCCGGGACGAGGGGCCACCTACGAGCAGTACTTC.

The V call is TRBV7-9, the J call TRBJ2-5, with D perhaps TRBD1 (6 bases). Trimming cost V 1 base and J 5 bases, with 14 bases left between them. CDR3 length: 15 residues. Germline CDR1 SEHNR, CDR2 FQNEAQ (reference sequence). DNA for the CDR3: TGTGCCAGCAGCTTAGATAGAGGGGGTGTTGAGACCCAGTACTTC. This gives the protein CASSLDRGGVETQYF.

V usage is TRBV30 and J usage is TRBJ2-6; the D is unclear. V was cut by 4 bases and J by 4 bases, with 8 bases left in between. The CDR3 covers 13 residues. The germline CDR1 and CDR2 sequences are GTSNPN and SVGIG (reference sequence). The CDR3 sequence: CAWNKGGANVLTF. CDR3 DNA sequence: TGTGCCTGGAACAAGGGAGGGGCCAACGTCCTGACTTTC.